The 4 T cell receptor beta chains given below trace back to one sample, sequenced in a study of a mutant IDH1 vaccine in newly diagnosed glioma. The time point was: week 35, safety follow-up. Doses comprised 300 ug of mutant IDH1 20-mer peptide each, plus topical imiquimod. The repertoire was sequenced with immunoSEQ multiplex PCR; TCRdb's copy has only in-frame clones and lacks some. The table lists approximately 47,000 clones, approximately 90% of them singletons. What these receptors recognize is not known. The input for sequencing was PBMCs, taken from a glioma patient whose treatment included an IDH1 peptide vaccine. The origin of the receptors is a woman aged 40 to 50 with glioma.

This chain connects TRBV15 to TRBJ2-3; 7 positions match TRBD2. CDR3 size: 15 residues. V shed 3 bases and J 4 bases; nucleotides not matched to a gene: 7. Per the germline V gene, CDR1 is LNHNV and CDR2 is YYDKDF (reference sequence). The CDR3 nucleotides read TGTGCCACCAGCAGTCCCAGGACTAGTTCAGATACGCAGTATTTT. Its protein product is CATSSPRTSSDTQYF.

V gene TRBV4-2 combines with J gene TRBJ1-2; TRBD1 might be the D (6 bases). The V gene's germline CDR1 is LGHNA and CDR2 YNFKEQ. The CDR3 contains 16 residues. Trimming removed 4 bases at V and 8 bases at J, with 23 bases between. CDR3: CASSPPRGDTLLGYTF. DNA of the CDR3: TGTGCCAGCAGCCCCCCACGCGGGGACACTCTTCTAGGCTACACCTTC.

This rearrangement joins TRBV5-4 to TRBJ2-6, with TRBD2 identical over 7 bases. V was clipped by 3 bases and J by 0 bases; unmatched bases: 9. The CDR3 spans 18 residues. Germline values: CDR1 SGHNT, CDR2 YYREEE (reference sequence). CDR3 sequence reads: CASSSGWGLTSGANVLTF. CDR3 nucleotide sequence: TGTGCCAGCAGCTCCGGGTGGGGACTAACCTCTGGGGCCAACGTCCTGACTTTC.

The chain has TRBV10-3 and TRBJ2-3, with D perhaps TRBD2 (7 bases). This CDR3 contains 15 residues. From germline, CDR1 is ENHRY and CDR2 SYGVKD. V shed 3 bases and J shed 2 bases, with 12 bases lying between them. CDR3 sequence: CAISDRGGNTDTQYF. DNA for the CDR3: TGTGCCATCAGTGACAGGGGAGGGAACACAGATACGCAGTATTTT.